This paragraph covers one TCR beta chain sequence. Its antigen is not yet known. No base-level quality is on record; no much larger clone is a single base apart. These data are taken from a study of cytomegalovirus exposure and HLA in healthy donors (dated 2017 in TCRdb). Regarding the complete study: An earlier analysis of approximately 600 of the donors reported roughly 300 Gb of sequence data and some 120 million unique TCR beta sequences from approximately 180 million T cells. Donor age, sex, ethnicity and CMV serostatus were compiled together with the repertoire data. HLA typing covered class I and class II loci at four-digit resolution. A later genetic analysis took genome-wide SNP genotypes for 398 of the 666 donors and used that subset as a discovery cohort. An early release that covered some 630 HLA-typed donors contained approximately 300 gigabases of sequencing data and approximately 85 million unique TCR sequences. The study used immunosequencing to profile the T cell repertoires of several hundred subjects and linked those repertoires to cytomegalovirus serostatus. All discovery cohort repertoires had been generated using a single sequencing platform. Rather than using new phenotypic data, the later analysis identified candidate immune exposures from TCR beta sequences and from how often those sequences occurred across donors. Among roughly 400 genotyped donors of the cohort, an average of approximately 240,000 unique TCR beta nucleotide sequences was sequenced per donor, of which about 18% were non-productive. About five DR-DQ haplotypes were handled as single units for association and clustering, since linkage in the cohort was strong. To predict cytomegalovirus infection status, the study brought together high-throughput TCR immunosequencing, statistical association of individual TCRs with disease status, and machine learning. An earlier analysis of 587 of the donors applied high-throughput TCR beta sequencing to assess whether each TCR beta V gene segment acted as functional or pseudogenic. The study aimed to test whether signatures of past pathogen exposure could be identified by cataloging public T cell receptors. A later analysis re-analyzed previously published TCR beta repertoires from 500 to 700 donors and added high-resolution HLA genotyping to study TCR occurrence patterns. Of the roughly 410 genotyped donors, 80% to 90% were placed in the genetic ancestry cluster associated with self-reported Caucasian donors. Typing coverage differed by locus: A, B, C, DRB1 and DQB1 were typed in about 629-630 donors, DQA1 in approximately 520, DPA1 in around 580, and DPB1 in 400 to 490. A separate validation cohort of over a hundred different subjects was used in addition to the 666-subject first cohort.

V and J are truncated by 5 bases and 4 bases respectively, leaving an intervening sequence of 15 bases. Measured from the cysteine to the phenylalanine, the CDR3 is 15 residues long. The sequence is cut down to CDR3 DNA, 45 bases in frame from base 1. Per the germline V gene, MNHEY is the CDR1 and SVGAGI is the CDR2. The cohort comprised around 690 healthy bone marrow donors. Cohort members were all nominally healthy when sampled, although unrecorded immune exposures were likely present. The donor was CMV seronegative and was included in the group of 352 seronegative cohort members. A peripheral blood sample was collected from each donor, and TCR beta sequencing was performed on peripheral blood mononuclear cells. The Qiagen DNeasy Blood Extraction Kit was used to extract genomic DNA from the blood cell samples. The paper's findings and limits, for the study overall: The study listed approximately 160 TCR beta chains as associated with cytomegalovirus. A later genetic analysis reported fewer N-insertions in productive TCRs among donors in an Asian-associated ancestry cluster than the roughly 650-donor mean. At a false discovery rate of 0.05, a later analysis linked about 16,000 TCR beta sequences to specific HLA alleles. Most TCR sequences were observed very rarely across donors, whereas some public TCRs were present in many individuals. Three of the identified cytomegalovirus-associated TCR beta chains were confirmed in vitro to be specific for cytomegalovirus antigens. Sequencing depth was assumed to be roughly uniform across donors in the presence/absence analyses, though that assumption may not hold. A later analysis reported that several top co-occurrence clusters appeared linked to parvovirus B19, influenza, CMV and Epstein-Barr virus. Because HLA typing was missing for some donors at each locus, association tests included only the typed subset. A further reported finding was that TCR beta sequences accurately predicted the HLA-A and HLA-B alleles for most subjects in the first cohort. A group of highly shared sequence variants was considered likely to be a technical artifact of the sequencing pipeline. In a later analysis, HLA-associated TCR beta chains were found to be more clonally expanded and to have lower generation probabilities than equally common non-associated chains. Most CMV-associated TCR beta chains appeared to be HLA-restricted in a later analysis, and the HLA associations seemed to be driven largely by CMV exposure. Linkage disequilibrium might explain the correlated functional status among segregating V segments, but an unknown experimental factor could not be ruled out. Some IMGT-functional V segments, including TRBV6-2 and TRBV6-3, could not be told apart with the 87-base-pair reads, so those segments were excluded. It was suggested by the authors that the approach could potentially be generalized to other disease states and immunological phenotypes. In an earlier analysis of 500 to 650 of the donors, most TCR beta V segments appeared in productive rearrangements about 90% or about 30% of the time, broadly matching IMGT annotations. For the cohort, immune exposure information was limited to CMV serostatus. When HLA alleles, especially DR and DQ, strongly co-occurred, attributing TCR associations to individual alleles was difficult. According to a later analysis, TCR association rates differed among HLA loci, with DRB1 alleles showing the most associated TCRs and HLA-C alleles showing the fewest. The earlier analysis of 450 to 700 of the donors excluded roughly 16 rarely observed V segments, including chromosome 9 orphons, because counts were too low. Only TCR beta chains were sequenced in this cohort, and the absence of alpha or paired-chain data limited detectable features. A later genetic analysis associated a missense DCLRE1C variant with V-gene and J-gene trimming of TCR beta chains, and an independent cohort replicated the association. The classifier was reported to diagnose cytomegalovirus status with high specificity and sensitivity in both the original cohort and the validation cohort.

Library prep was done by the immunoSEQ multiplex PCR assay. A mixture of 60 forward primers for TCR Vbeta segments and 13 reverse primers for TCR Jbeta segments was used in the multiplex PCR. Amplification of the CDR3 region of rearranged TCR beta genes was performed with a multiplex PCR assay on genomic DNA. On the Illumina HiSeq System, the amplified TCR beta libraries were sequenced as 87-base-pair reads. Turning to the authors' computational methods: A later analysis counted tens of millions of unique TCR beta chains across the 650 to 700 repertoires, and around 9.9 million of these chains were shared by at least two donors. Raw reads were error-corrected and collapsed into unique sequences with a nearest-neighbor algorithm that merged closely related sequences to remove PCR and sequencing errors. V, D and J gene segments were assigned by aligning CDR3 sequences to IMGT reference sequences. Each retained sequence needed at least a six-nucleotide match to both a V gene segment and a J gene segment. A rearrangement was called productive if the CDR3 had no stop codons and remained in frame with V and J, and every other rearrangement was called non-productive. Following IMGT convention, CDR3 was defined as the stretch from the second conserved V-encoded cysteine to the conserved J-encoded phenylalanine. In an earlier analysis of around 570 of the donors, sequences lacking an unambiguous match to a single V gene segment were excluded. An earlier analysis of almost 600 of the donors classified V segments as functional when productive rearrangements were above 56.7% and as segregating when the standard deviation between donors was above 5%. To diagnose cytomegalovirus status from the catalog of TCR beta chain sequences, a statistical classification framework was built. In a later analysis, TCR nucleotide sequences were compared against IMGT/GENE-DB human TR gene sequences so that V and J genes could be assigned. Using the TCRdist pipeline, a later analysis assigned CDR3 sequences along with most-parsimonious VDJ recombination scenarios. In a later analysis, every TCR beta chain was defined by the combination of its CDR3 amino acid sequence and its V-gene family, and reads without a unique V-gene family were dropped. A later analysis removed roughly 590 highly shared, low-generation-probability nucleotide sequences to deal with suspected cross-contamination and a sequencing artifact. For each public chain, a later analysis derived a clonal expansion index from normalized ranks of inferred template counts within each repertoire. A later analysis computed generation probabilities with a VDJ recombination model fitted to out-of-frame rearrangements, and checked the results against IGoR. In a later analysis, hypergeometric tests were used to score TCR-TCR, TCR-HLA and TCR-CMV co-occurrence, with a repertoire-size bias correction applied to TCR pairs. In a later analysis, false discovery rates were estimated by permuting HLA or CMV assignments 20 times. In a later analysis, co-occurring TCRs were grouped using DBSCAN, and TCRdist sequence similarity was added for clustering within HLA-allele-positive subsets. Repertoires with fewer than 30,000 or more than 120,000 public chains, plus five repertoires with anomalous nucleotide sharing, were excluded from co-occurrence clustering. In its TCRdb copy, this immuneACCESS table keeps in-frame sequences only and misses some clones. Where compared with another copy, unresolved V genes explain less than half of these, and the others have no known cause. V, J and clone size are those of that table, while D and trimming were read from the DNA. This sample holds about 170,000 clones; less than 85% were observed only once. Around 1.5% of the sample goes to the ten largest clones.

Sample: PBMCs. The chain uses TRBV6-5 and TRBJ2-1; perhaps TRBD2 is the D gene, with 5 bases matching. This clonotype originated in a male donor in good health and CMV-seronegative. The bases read TGTGCCAGCAGTGCCTCCAGCGGACCTTACAATGAGCAGTTCTTC. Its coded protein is CASSASSGPYNEQFF.